This T cell receptor (beta chain) was observed in a study of identical twins. Ten or more counts support this clonotype. Its antigen remains unidentified. Addition of a universal primer site occurred through template switching, and cDNA carried unique molecular identifiers. TCRdb itself ran the 5' RACE reads through MiXCR, one entry per CDR3 protein. The sample carries 200,000 to 300,000 distinct CDR3 sequences, approximately 7% recorded once. The V gene's germline CDR1 is SQVTM and CDR2 ANQGSEA. The CDR3 loop spans 13 amino acids. After removal of 5 bases from V and 4 bases from J, the junction contained 7 bases not matched to a gene. Findings and caveats of the study: Rather than following the same donors, the conclusions depended on cross-sectional statistical analysis. Within twin pairs, the out-of-frame alpha sequences they shared showed excess low generation probability.

These same records also appear under a second study, on yellow fever vaccine responses in identical twins.

J is TRBJ2-7 and V is TRBV29-1; 8 bases match TRBD1. The sequencing input was memory (CD45RO+) T cells sorted from blood. This TCR derives from a woman aged 18-30 years in good health. Written as DNA, the CDR3 is TGCAGCGTTCGAGGACAGGGAATATACGAGCAGTACTTC. It encodes CSVRGQGIYEQYF.